One and the same sample provided the 28 T cell receptor beta chains below, sequenced in a study of Graves' ophthalmopathy and Graves' hyperthyroidism (dated by TCRdb to 2016 to 2019). This sample was sequenced with an Illumina HiSeq 2000. For repertoire sequencing, TCR beta CDR3 regions were amplified from RNA transcripts. A first-round RT-PCR used HTBI primers with the Qiagen OneStep RT-PCR kit, followed by a second-round multiplex PCR, size selection and purification. The public sequencing data were trimmed at Q25 with fastp and processed into clonotypes with MiXCR by TCRdb, which kept only in-frame beta chains. Identical CDR3 protein sequences are pooled into one entry, listed with their most common genes and DNA. The sample contains about 620,000 distinct CDR3 sequences, 22% of them found a single time. The leading ten clones occupy roughly 6.9% of the sample. The sequenced sample was peripheral blood. These receptors were obtained from a woman between 18 and 29 years old with stable Graves' hyperthyroidism. Some clones in this sample may be carry-over from other donors' samples. Donor details come from another sample of the same person, matched by shared clones.

This clonotype was detected ten times or more. The gene calls are TRBV3-1 and TRBJ1-1; D is perhaps TRBD1 (5 bases). In germline, CDR1 is LGHDT, CDR2 YNNKEL (reference sequence). CDR3 length: 12 residues. V lost 6 bases and J lost 6, with 11 bases in between. For the CDR3, the DNA is TGTGCCAGCAGTTTGCGGGGGGCTGAAGCTTTCTTT. Protein product: CASSLRGAEAFF.

There are many counts of this clonotype. The rearrangement links TRBV4-1 to TRBJ1-1; D not certain. CDR1 is MGHRA, CDR2 YSYEKL, per germline. The CDR3 sequence is 11 residues long. V lost 1 base to trimming and J lost 7 bases, with 4 bases between them. The CDR3 bases are TGCGCCAGCAGCCAAGCAAGTGAAGCTTTCTTT. Its translation: CASSQASEAFF.

The chain joins TRBV12-3 or TRBV12-4 to TRBJ2-2; D may be TRBD1 (6 bases). The V end was cut by 3 bases, the J end by 6 bases, with 14 bases between. The CDR3 has 15 residues. Here the CDR3 reads CASSLYRDGSGELFF. For the CDR3, the DNA is TGTGCCAGCAGTTTGTACAGGGATGGCTCCGGGGAGCTGTTTTTT.

The chain carries TRBV12-3 or TRBV12-4 and TRBJ1-2; D perhaps matches TRBD1 (6 bases). Trimming removed 2 bases at V and 6 bases at J, with 13 bases between. The CDR3 consists of 14 residues. The CDR3 reads CASSLSRGADGYTF. CDR3 in DNA: TGTGCCAGCAGTTTAAGTAGGGGGGCTGATGGCTACACCTTC.

This clonotype was observed many times. The V call is TRBV19, the J call TRBJ2-7, with 9 bases that match TRBD2. This CDR3 comprises 15 residues. Looked up from germline, CDR1 is LNHDA and CDR2 is SQIVND (reference sequence). The V and J ends lost 3 bases and 4 bases, in that order; junction bases with no gene match: 7. CDR3 protein: CASSMSLAGIYEQYF. The CDR3 coding sequence is TGTGCCAGTAGTATGAGTCTAGCGGGGATATACGAGCAGTACTTC.

This clonotype was seen repeatedly, ten times or more. V is TRBV19 and J is TRBJ1-5; tentatively, D is TRBD1 (5 bases). V gave up 4 bases and J gave up 5 bases, with 9 bases separating them. The CDR3 is made up of 13 amino acids. Germline CDR1 and CDR2: LNHDA and SQIVND (reference sequence). The CDR3 spells CASSSLTDQPQHF. The DNA for the CDR3 is TGTGCCAGTAGTAGCCTGACAGATCAGCCCCAGCATTTT.

This clonotype occurred many times. Here the CDR3 DNA reads TGTGCCAGCAGTGGCCCAACAGGGGGCGTAGGGTTGTATGGCTACACCTTC. Encoded protein: CASSGPTGGVGLYGYTF. V gene TRBV6-1 combines with J gene TRBJ1-2; TRBD1 matches at 9 bases. This CDR3 spans 17 amino acids. V was clipped by 4 bases and J by 5 bases; unmatched bases: 14. The V gene's germline CDR1 is MNHNS and CDR2 SASEGT.

This clonotype has a count of ten or more. The rearrangement links TRBV12-3 or TRBV12-4 to TRBJ2-5; 7 positions agree with TRBD1. Unmatched junction bases numbered 13, after V lost 7 bases and J lost 5 bases. The CDR3 runs 15 residues. The CDR3 here is CASTPGRGSWETQYF. DNA of the CDR3: TGTGCCAGCACCCCCGGCAGGGGGTCATGGGAGACCCAGTACTTC.

This clonotype came up many times. The chain recombines TRBV6-1 with TRBJ2-2, with no clear D. Germline lookup yields CDR1 MNHNS and CDR2 SASEGT. The germline V and J ends were trimmed by 5 bases and 2 bases, with 12 bases remaining between them. This CDR3 contains 15 residues. CDR3 DNA: TGTGCCAGCAGTCCGGCCCGGCCCAACACCGGGGAGCTGTTTTTT. It yields the protein CASSPARPNTGELFF.

The V gene is TRBV12-3 or TRBV12-4, the J gene TRBJ1-1; D gene ambiguous. Trimming removed 3 bases at V and 0 bases at J, with 11 bases between. The CDR3 sequence is 15 residues long. The CDR3 sequence is CASSFSEGVNTEAFF. For the CDR3, the DNA is TGTGCCAGCAGTTTTTCGGAGGGCGTGAACACTGAAGCTTTCTTT.

At least ten counts were recorded for this clonotype. The chain uses TRBV28 and TRBJ2-2; TRBD1 might be the D (6 bases). The CDR3 runs 15 residues. The V end lost 2 bases, the J end lost 4 bases, and 11 bases lay between the germline ends. Germline V gives CDR1 MDHEN, CDR2 SYDVKM. The CDR3 nucleotides are TGTGCCAGCAGTTTACAGGGGATTGGCACCGGGGAGCTGTTTTTT. It encodes CASSLQGIGTGELFF.

There are many counts of this clonotype. The V gene is TRBV28, the J gene TRBJ2-5, with 7 bases identical to TRBD2. Trimming removed 6 bases from V and 5 bases from J; junction bases left unmatched: 18. Germline V gene data show CDR1 as MDHEN and CDR2 as SYDVKM. This CDR3 is 17 amino acids long. The CDR3, as DNA: TGTGCCAGCAGCTTCCCCTCACTGGGCGGGAGTTTGGAGACCCAGTACTTC. It specifies CASSFPSLGGSLETQYF.

This clonotype has a handful of counts. The chain combines TRBV5-1 with TRBJ1-2; 8 positions agree with TRBD1. Germline trimming cut 2 bases from V and 6 bases from J; bases unmatched to any gene: 6. CDR3 length: 14 amino acids. Germline values: CDR1 SGHRS, CDR2 YFSETQ. CDR3 sequence reads: CASSLRTGSDGYTF. The DNA for the CDR3 is TGCGCCAGCAGCTTAAGGACAGGGTCGGATGGCTACACCTTC.

In this sample, this clonotype turned up a few times. The chain joins TRBV30 to TRBJ2-7; D gene uncertain. CDR3 length: 11 amino acids. Germline V gene sequence: CDR1 GTSNPN, CDR2 SVGIG (reference sequence). Trimming removed 5 bases from V and 3 bases from J, with 8 bases in between. The CDR3 DNA reads as TGTGCCTGGGGCTCTTTCTACGAGCAGTACTTC. Translating gives CAWGSFYEQYF. Complete variable domain (other parts from reference TRBV30 and TRBJ2-7): SQTIHQWPATLVQPVGSPLSLECTVEGTSNPNLYWYRQAAGRGLQLLFYSVGIGQISSEVPQNLSASRPQDRQFILSSKKLLLSDSGFYLCAWGSFYEQYFGPGTRLTVT.

This clonotype was counted a few times. The chain uses TRBV12-3 or TRBV12-4 and TRBJ1-5, with TRBD1 matching 11 bases. J lost 5 bases, V lost 6 bases, and 9 bases had no gene match. This CDR3 comprises 16 residues. The CDR3 reads CASRPTWTGGDQPQHF. As DNA, the CDR3 is TGTGCCAGCAGACCTACTTGGACAGGGGGCGATCAGCCCCAGCATTTT.

The chain recombines TRBV12-3 or TRBV12-4 with TRBJ1-2; D is perhaps TRBD1 (6 bases). The length of the CDR3 is 13 residues. The germline V and J ends were trimmed by 2 bases and 6 bases, with 10 bases remaining between them. CDR3 sequence reads: CASSLRRQDGYTF. CDR3 bases: TGTGCCAGCAGTTTACGTCGACAGGATGGCTACACCTTC.

J is TRBJ1-2 and V is TRBV7-9; D not certain. The CDR3 has 13 residues. V lost 2 bases and J lost 8, with 12 bases in between. Germline CDR1 and CDR2: SEHNR and FQNEAQ (reference sequence). This chain's CDR3 is CASSLTAGWGYTF. In DNA, the CDR3 is TGTGCCAGCAGCTTAACCGCGGGCTGGGGCTACACCTTC.

This clonotype showed up many times. The rearrangement uses TRBV20-1 and TRBJ2-5; D is undetermined. The CDR3 contains 11 residues. Trimming removed 0 bases at V and 5 bases at J, with 4 bases between. Germline V gene data show CDR1 as DFQATT and CDR2 as SNEGSKA (reference sequence). CDR3 region: CSARDVETQYF. The CDR3 DNA sequence: TGCAGTGCTAGAGATGTGGAGACCCAGTACTTC.

This clonotype has a count of ten or more. V is TRBV27 and J is TRBJ2-2, with no clear D. The CDR3 sequence is 13 residues long. Deletions cut 6 bases from V and 1 base from J, with 6 bases between. CDR1 and CDR2 (germline): MNHEY, SMNVEV (reference sequence). The CDR3 nucleotides read TGTGCCAGCAGACCCCAGAACACCGGGGAGCTGTTTTTT. It translates to CASRPQNTGELFF.

This clonotype was seen many times. The CDR3 bases are TGTGCCGGAACCTACCGGGACAGGATGTACGAGCAGTACTTC. Amino acids: CAGTYRDRMYEQYF. The chain employs TRBV28 and TRBJ2-7; 8 bases line up with TRBD1. Germline values: CDR1 MDHEN, CDR2 SYDVKM. With 11 bases clipped from V and 4 bases from J, the junction kept 13 bases outside the gene matches. This CDR3 contains 14 residues.

In this sample, this clonotype turned up many times. Here the CDR3 reads CSVALRGSSGANVLTF. The CDR3, as DNA: TGCAGCGTTGCTCTTCGGGGGTCATCTGGGGCCAACGTCCTGACTTTC. This rearrangement joins TRBV29-1 to TRBJ2-6; the D gene is possibly TRBD2 (6 bases). From germline, CDR1 is SQVTM and CDR2 ANQGSEA. The V and J ends lost 4 bases and 1 base respectively, with 14 bases between them. The CDR3 length is 16 residues.

This clonotype was observed at least ten times. The V call is TRBV20-1, the J call TRBJ1-2; the D is unclear. The CDR3 is made up of 10 amino acids. Trimming left V 5 bases short and J 9 bases short, with 10 bases between. The germline gives CDR1 DFQATT, CDR2 SNEGSKA (reference sequence). CDR3 sequence (DNA): TGCAGTGCTGAGGCGATGAGCTACACCTTC. Translated: CSAEAMSYTF.

This clonotype was observed at least ten times. V usage is TRBV28 and J usage is TRBJ2-5; D unclear. Trimming removed 6 bases at V and 5 bases at J, with 7 bases between. This CDR3 spans 11 amino acids. Germline V gene sequence: CDR1 MDHEN, CDR2 SYDVKM. CDR3 residues: CASRGKETQYF. The CDR3 nucleotides are TGTGCCAGCAGGGGCAAGGAGACCCAGTACTTC.

A few counts support this clonotype. The missing conserved phenylalanine or tryptophan at the end of this CDR3 makes a read error likely. The V and J genes are TRBV12-3 or TRBV12-4 and TRBJ2-7, with no clear D. The CDR3 has 11 residues. The CDR3 is CASKDSYEQYY. CDR3 sequence (DNA): TGTGCTAGCAAAGACTCTTACGAGCAGTACTAC.

This clonotype was picked up many times. The chain combines TRBV15 with TRBJ1-3; D unclear. With 0 bases removed from V and 0 bases from J, the gap between germline ends came to 9 bases. Looked up from germline, CDR1 is LNHNV and CDR2 is YYDKDF (reference sequence). This CDR3 is 16 amino acids long. The CDR3 loop is CATSRDRTYSGNTIYF. The CDR3 DNA sequence: TGTGCCACCAGCAGAGATCGAACGTACTCTGGAAACACCATATATTTT.

To note about this clonotype: Since a much larger clone is just one base distant, this may be a read error. The rearrangement uses TRBV5-1 and TRBJ1-2; the D gene is possibly TRBD1 (5 bases). V lost 7 bases and J lost 4, with 14 bases in between. Germline assignment: CDR1 SGHRS and CDR2 YFSETQ. This CDR3 is built from 13 residues. CDR3: CASAERGGYGYTF. The CDR3 nucleotides are TGCGCCAGCGCGGAGCGGGGGGGCTATGGCTACACCTTC.

This clonotype was picked up a small number of times. The CDR3 is CAWRGGQVRGNTIYF. The CDR3, as DNA: TGTGCCTGGAGAGGAGGACAGGTACGAGGAAACACCATATATTTT. This rearrangement joins TRBV30 to TRBJ1-3; TRBD1 aligns across 7 bases. V lost 3 bases to trimming and J lost 4 bases; unmatched junction nucleotides: 9. The germline CDR1 and CDR2 sequences are GTSNPN and SVGIG (reference sequence). This CDR3 region has 15 residues.

The chain couples TRBV27 to TRBJ1-1; 12 positions match TRBD1. The J segment lost 9 bases and the V segment lost 4 bases, leaving 6 bases of the junction unmatched. In germline, CDR1 is MNHEY, CDR2 SMNVEV (reference sequence). The CDR3 consists of 14 residues. CDR3 in DNA: TGTGCCAGCAGTTCGGGACAGGGGGCCGGGAAAGCTTTCTTT. Protein sequence: CASSSGQGAGKAFF.